One and the same sample provided the 19 T cell receptor beta chains below, sequenced in a study of post-analysis software for immune sequencing data. Study outcomes and limitations: Controls showed lower frequencies than patients for several TRBV segments, and TRBV5-6, TRBV5-1 and TRBV20-1 were among these.

Every TCR beta cDNA library bore unique molecular identifiers. TCRdb reanalysed the PCR reads using MiXCR and keeps one entry per CDR3 protein. The sample has hundreds of thousands of distinct CDR3 sequences, approximately 53% seen once. These TCRs' antigens remain unknown. Specimen: blood. These receptors all come from a girl aged 10-17 years with multiple sclerosis.

The chain recombines TRBV12-3 or TRBV12-4 with TRBJ2-7; 8 nucleotides agree with TRBD2. This CDR3 region has 15 residues. Trimming at V came to 7 bases and at J to 1 base, leaving 9 bases not matched to a gene. Here the CDR3 reads CASTLGLAPSYEQYF. The CDR3 DNA is TGTGCCAGCACCCTCGGACTAGCACCTTCCTACGAGCAGTACTTC.

The rearrangement uses TRBV29-1 and TRBJ2-5; D ambiguous. Trimming took 6 bases from V and 2 from J, leaving 16 bases between them. Germline CDR1 reads SQVTM; CDR2 reads ANQGSEA. The CDR3 covers 14 residues. CDR3 sequence reads: CSVFWFTPQETQYF. The CDR3 coding sequence is TGCAGCGTATTTTGGTTCACCCCGCAAGAGACCCAGTACTTC.

The J gene is TRBJ1-6, the V gene TRBV7-2, with D perhaps matching TRBD1 (6 bases). The V gene's germline CDR1 is SGHTA and CDR2 FQGNSA. The CDR3 runs to 16 residues. V was pared by 5 bases and J by 8 bases, with 19 bases between. CDR3 loop: CASSPDAGARYSPLHF. CDR3 in DNA: TGTGCCAGCAGCCCAGACGCGGGGGCGCGGTATTCACCCCTCCACTTT.

J is TRBJ2-3 and V is TRBV6-5, with D perhaps matching TRBD1 (5 bases). Germline V gene lookup returns CDR1 MNHEY and CDR2 SVGAGI. This CDR3 has 13 amino acids. Trimming cost V 8 bases and J 2 bases, with 11 bases left between them. The CDR3 here is CASETELTDTQYF. CDR3 coding DNA: TGTGCCAGCGAGACAGAGCTCACAGATACGCAGTATTTT.

The chain joins TRBV10-1 to TRBJ2-3, with TRBD2 identical over 7 bases. Germline lookup yields CDR1 WNHNN and CDR2 SYGVQD (reference sequence). V lost 3 bases to trimming and J lost 6 bases; unmatched junction nucleotides: 6. The CDR3 extends over 14 amino acids. The DNA for the CDR3 is TGCGCCAGCAGTGAACGGAGCGGGATGGATACGCAGTATTTT. Its protein product is CASSERSGMDTQYF.

The V and J genes are TRBV4-2 and TRBJ2-7; no clear D. The CDR3 has 14 residues. Germline loops: CDR1 LGHNA, CDR2 YNFKEQ. The V end lost 1 base, the J end lost 6 bases, and 13 bases lay between the germline ends. CDR3: CASSQVTIPAEQYF. CDR3 DNA: TGTGCCAGCAGCCAAGTAACTATTCCGGCCGAGCAGTACTTC.

The gene calls are TRBV4-1 and TRBJ2-7; 7 bases line up with TRBD2. The CDR3 covers 15 residues. V gave up 0 bases and J gave up 4 bases; unmatched junction bases: 6. Germline CDR1 MGHRA, CDR2 YSYEKL. This CDR3 is CASSQDSSGGYEQYF. CDR3 nucleotides: TGCGCCAGCAGCCAAGATTCTAGCGGAGGATACGAGCAGTACTTC.

The gene calls are TRBV29-1 and TRBJ2-7; D is possibly TRBD2 (7 bases). The CDR3 sequence is 14 residues long. The germline V and J ends were trimmed by 3 bases and 0 bases, with 12 bases remaining between them. CDR1 and CDR2 (germline): SQVTM, ANQGSEA. The CDR3 DNA sequence: TGCAGCGTTGAGAGGGGGGGGGCCTCCTACGAGCAGTACTTC. Protein sequence: CSVERGGASYEQYF.

This rearrangement joins TRBV9 to TRBJ1-2; D not resolved. This CDR3 is built from 15 residues. V dropped 0 bases and J dropped 4 bases, with 13 bases sitting between them. In germline, CDR1 is SGDLS, CDR2 YYNGEE. The CDR3 loop reads CASSVVVMGFYGYTF. Written as DNA, the CDR3 is TGTGCCAGCAGCGTAGTGGTAATGGGGTTCTATGGCTACACCTTC. Combining the CDR3 with reference TRBV9 and TRBJ1-2 gives the whole variable domain DSGVTQTPKHLITATGQRVTLRCSPRSGDLSVYWYQQSLDQGLQFLIQYYNGEERAKGNILERFSAQQFPDLHSELNLSSLELGDSALYFCASSVVVMGFYGYTFGSGTRLTVV.

This rearrangement joins TRBV7-2 to TRBJ1-4, with 9 nucleotides matching TRBD1. There are 15 residues in the CDR3. From germline, CDR1 is SGHTA and CDR2 FQGNSA. The V gene end was trimmed by 4 bases and the J gene end by 8 bases; junction bases not matched to a gene: 8. The CDR3 DNA is TGTGCCAGCAGCTCACAGGGGGCTTCAGGGGAAAAACTGTTTTTT. The encoded protein is CASSSQGASGEKLFF.

V is TRBV12-3 or TRBV12-4 and J is TRBJ2-5; 11 bases map to TRBD1. The CDR3 is made up of 15 amino acids. V was pared by 6 bases and J by 5 bases, with 8 bases of the junction left unmatched. Here the CDR3 reads CASSRTGGNGETQYF. In DNA form, the CDR3 reads TGTGCCAGCAGCAGGACAGGGGGCAACGGGGAGACCCAGTACTTC.

V gene TRBV28 combines with J gene TRBJ2-5, with D hard to call. The germline V gene has CDR1 MDHEN and CDR2 SYDVKM. The CDR3 loop spans 14 amino acids. Trimming took off 7 bases at V and 1 base at J, with 13 bases between the two ends. The chain's CDR3 is CASIARLTQETQYF. Written as DNA, the CDR3 is TGTGCCAGCATCGCTAGGCTAACCCAAGAGACCCAGTACTTC. Variable domain in full (rest from reference TRBV28 and TRBJ2-5): DVKVTQSSRYLVKRTGEKVFLECVQDMDHENMFWYRQDPGLGLRLIYFSYDVKMKEKGDIPEGYSVSREKKERFSLILESASTNQTSMYLCASIARLTQETQYFGPGTRLLVL.

Regarding this clonotype: The junction does not match germline at one end; this may be a read error. The chain joins TRBV6-6 to TRBJ2-1; 10 bases line up with TRBD1. CDR1 is MNHNY and CDR2 is SVGAGI in the germline V gene (reference sequence). There are 15 residues in the CDR3. CDR3 protein: CAGSYNKGQGNEQFF. DNA of the CDR3: TGTGCCGGCAGCTACAACAAGGGACAGGGGAATGAGCAGTTCTTC.

The sample holds one count of this clonotype. The CDR3 nucleotides read TGCAGCGCGGACAGGGTTTTAACGACTGAAGCTTTCTTT. It translates to CSADRVLTTEAFF. The chain recombines TRBV29-1 with TRBJ1-1; the match to TRBD1 covers 8 bases. The CDR3 totals 13 residues. Per the germline V gene, CDR1 is SQVTM and CDR2 is ANQGSEA. The V segment lost 7 bases and the J segment 5 bases; nucleotides outside the gene matches: 9.

V usage is TRBV6-5 and J usage is TRBJ1-5; maybe TRBD1 (6 bases). Germline assignment: CDR1 MNHEY and CDR2 SVGAGI. CDR3 size: 15 residues. V dropped 5 bases and J dropped 1 base, with 12 bases sitting between them. CDR3 DNA sequence: TGTGCCAGCAGTACGACGGGGGCAAGCAATCAGCCCCAGCATTTT. Its translation: CASSTTGASNQPQHF.

This rearrangement joins TRBV15 to TRBJ2-1; 11 bases match TRBD2. J gave up 8 bases and V 1 base, and 7 bases lay outside the gene matches. This CDR3 contains 16 residues. Germline values: CDR1 LNHNV, CDR2 YYDKDF (reference sequence). Here the CDR3 reads CATSRGLAGGSDEQFF. CDR3 coding DNA: TGTGCCACCAGCAGAGGTCTAGCGGGAGGATCTGATGAGCAGTTCTTC.

The chain links TRBV12-3 or TRBV12-4 to TRBJ2-1; TRBD1 or TRBD2 may be the D gene (5 bases each). V shed 5 bases and J shed 8 bases, with 16 bases lying between them. The CDR3 has 14 residues. For the CDR3, the DNA is TGTGCCAGCAGTCCTCGGGACCCTCGGTATGAGCAGTTCTTC. Translation gives CASSPRDPRYEQFF.

The chain uses TRBV20-1 and TRBJ2-2, with D unclear. CDR3 length: 15 residues. Trimming removed 5 bases from V and 1 base from J, with 14 bases in between. Germline V gives CDR1 DFQATT, CDR2 SNEGSKA (reference sequence). The CDR3 loop reads CSAPPERENTGELFF. The CDR3 DNA is TGCAGTGCTCCACCGGAACGCGAGAACACCGGGGAGCTGTTTTTT.

This clonotype was counted between two and nine times. A junction boundary mismatches the germline segment, possibly from a read error. This chain's CDR3 is CASSYLGQAHSHEQYF. As DNA, the CDR3 is TGTGCCAGCAGTTACTTGGGACAGGCCCACTCCCACGAGCAGTACTTC. This chain connects TRBV6-6 to TRBJ2-5, with 8 bases fitting TRBD1. The end of the DNA fits TRBJ2-7 better, so the J call may be wrong. The germline CDR1 and CDR2 sequences are MNHNY and SVGAGI (reference sequence). This CDR3 region has 16 residues.